This T cell receptor (beta chain) was documented in a study of T cells after yellow fever vaccination. TCRdb called the 5' RACE reads again in MiXCR, with one record for every CDR3 protein. The sample contains roughly 250,000 distinct CDR3 sequences, approximately 13% of which appear only once. Broader study findings: FACS-sorted repertoires might harbor abundant contaminating clonotypes from the bulk population.

V was pared by 1 base and J by 7 bases, with 7 bases between. The CDR3 has 12 amino acids. There are a few counts of this clonotype. Its target is not known. The sequence came from a young man who received the YFV17D yellow fever vaccine. The chain carries TRBV12-3 or TRBV12-4 and TRBJ1-1; D remains ambiguous. Material: CD4+ T cells sorted from PBMCs, obtained 45 days after the yellow fever booster vaccination. The CDR3 DNA reads as TGTGCCAGCAGTTTAGTTCGGTATGAAGCTTTCTTT. It codes for CASSLVRYEAFF.